The clone carrying this T cell receptor (beta chain) has only a few counts. Its antigen is unidentified. The sample is drawn from a study of molecular identifiers for immune sequencing clone quantification. Naive CD8 T cells, phenotype CD8+CD4-CCR7+CD45RA+, were sorted. Regarding the study as a whole: Identical TCR molecules sharing a barcode could underestimate highly expanded clone sizes. Clones above 20 RNA copies contained over 99% of effector molecules and under 1% of naive molecules.

V was shortened by 0 bases and J by 6 bases, with 12 bases between the two germline ends. The CDR3 sequence is 15 residues long. Germline V lookup: CDR1 SGHRS, CDR2 YFSETQ. For bulk TCR libraries, previously described methods and listed TCR primers were used. TCRdb re-analysed the PCR reads in MiXCR, keeping a single row per CDR3 protein. Of under 9,500 distinct CDR3 sequences listed, 35% were seen once; the top ten hold about 7%. The chain couples TRBV5-1 to TRBJ2-2; D uncertain. The sequencing input was naive CD8+ T cells from blood, with Jurkat cell RNA spiked in. Subset meaning: FACS-sorted CD8+CD4-CCR7+CD45RA+ naive T cells. The clonotype comes from a human donor in good health. Some libraries in this study had Jurkat cell RNA spiked in. CDR3 bases: TGCGCCAGCAGCTTGGTAAGCGAAGGACCCGGGGAGCTGTTTTTT. Its protein is CASSLVSEGPGELFF. Complete variable domain (other parts from reference TRBV5-1 and TRBJ2-2): KAGVTQTPRYLIKTRGQQVTLSCSPISGHRSVSWYQQTPGQGLQFLFEYFSETQRNKGNFPGRFSGRQFSNSRSEMNVSTLELGDSALYLCASSLVSEGPGELFFGEGSRLTVL.